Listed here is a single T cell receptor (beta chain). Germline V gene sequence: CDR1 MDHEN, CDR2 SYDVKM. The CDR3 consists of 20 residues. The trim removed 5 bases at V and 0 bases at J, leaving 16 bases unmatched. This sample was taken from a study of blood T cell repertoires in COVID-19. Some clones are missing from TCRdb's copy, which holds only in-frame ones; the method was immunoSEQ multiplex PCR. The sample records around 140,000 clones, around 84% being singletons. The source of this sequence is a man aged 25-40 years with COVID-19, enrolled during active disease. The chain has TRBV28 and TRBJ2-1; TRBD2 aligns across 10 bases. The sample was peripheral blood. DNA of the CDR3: TGTGCCAGCAGTCAGCCCTCAGGGCTAGCGGGAGATCCCTCCTACAATGAGCAGTTCTTC. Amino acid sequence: CASSQPSGLAGDPSYNEQFF.